The rows below give T cell receptor beta chains drawn from one sample of a study of blood T cell repertoires in COVID-19. The repertoire was sequenced with immunoSEQ multiplex PCR; TCRdb's copy has only in-frame clones and lacks some. The sample carries 110,000 or so clones, more than 70% recorded once. The sequenced sample was peripheral blood. Receptor source: a woman in her 70s who had recovered from COVID-19. CDR3s include the opening cysteine and the closing phenylalanine or tryptophan. A D gene is named only where the DNA matches it firmly. The size field is filled for only some rows; it gives once, few, many or a size class.

clone size	J gene	D gene	V gene	CDR3 DNA	CDR3 protein
NA	TRBJ2-6	NA	TRBV30	TGTGCCTGGAGTGTGTCAGGGGCGATCTCTGGGGCCAACGTCCTGACTTTC	CAWSVSGAISGANVLTF
NA	TRBJ2-5	TRBD1	TRBV27	TGTGCCAGCAGTCCGACAGGGGGGGGGACCCAGTACTTC	CASSPTGGGTQYF
NA	TRBJ2-4	NA	TRBV5-1	TGCGCCAGCAGCTTCCTAGCTGGAGCCAAAAACATTCAGTACTTC	CASSFLAGAKNIQYF
NA	TRBJ1-5	NA	TRBV19	TGTGCCCTCGGCGGTGGGGGGGGTCAGCCCCAGCATTTT	CALGGGGGQPQHF
NA	TRBJ2-2	NA	TRBV7-3	TGTGCCAGCAGCTTACTCGCGGTCACCGGGGAGCTGTTTTTT	CASSLLAVTGELFF
NA	TRBJ2-3	NA	TRBV11-1	TGTGCCAGCAGCTCCCGGGTGGCAGATACGCAGTATTTT	CASSSRVADTQYF
NA	TRBJ1-1	TRBD1	TRBV5-6	TGTGCCAGCAGCTTGGGGACAGGGAGTAGCACTGAAGCTTTCTTT	CASSLGTGSSTEAFF
once	TRBJ2-5	TRBD2	TRBV2	TGTGCCAGCAGTGCCCGGACTAGCGGGCCGGGGACCCAGTACTTC	CASSARTSGPGTQYF
NA	TRBJ1-6	NA	TRBV7-2	TGTGCCAGCAGCCCGCGGGTTGATTCACCCCTCCACTTT	CASSPRVDSPLHF
NA	TRBJ1-5	TRBD1	TRBV2	TGTGCCAGCAGTGAAAGGACAGGGGATAATCAGCCCCAGCATTTT	CASSERTGDNQPQHF
NA	TRBJ1-4	NA	TRBV11-2	TGTGCCAGCAGCTTATCGGGGGGTGAAAAACTGTTTTTT	CASSLSGGEKLFF
NA	TRBJ2-1	TRBD2	TRBV4-1	TGCGCCAGCAGCCAAGGTCGACTAGCGGGAGATGAGCAGTTCTTC	CASSQGRLAGDEQFF
NA	TRBJ1-3	NA	TRBV11-2	TGTGCCAGCAGCTTTATCCGCTCTGGAAACACCATATATTTT	CASSFIRSGNTIYF
NA	TRBJ1-2	TRBD1	TRBV28	TGTGCCAGCAGTCAATACAGGGGGCGCGGGTATGGCTACACCTTC	CASSQYRGRGYGYTF
NA	TRBJ1-3	NA	TRBV7-6	TGTGCCAGCAGCTTCCGGAGTGGAAACACCATATATTTT	CASSFRSGNTIYF
NA	TRBJ2-1	NA	TRBV12-3/TRBV12-4	TGTGCCAGCAGTACCAGGGATGGGGATGAGCAGTTCTTC	CASSTRDGDEQFF
NA	TRBJ2-1	NA	TRBV5-4	TGTGCCAGCAGCCGGGGGGCAGGGGCAAGCTCCTACAATGAGCAGTTCTTC	CASSRGAGASSYNEQFF
NA	TRBJ1-3	NA	TRBV11-2	TGTGCCAGCAGTTCCTCCCTTAACACCATATATTTT	CASSSSLNTIYF
NA	TRBJ1-1	TRBD1	TRBV7-8	TGTGCCAGCAGACAGGACAGGGGGAACATGAACACTGAAGCTTTCTTT	CASRQDRGNMNTEAFF
NA	TRBJ2-5	TRBD2	TRBV7-6	TGTGCCAGCAGCCTCACCCCTAGCGGGAGGGGGGAGACCCAGTACTTC	CASSLTPSGRGETQYF
NA	TRBJ2-1	TRBD1	TRBV7-9	TGTGCCAGCAGCCCCCCGGGACAGGGGGGCAATGAGCAGTTCTTC	CASSPPGQGGNEQFF
NA	TRBJ2-3	TRBD2	TRBV5-6	TGTGCCAGCAGCTTGGTTAGCGGGGGGGGCACAGATACGCAGTATTTT	CASSLVSGGGTDTQYF
few	TRBJ2-7	NA	TRBV5-8	TGTGCCAGCAGCTCCTTAATATATTACGAGCAGTACTTC	CASSSLIYYEQYF
NA	TRBJ2-1	TRBD2	TRBV7-8	TGTGCCAGCGGTGAAGCGGGAGGGGGCTACAATGAGCAGTTCTTC	CASGEAGGGYNEQFF
NA	TRBJ2-4	TRBD1	TRBV5-4	TGTGCCAGCAGCCGACAGGGGAGTCAGGCCAAAAACATTCAGTACTTC	CASSRQGSQAKNIQYF
NA	TRBJ2-1	TRBD2	TRBV29-1	TGCAGCGTGGCCGGACTAGCGGGGGGGCCCGGACCATACAATGAGCAGTTCTTC	CSVAGLAGGPGPYNEQFF
NA	TRBJ1-3	NA	TRBV7-3	TGTGCCAGCAGCCTGACTGGAGGGGCCGGAAACACCATATATTTT	CASSLTGGAGNTIYF
NA	TRBJ1-6	TRBD1	TRBV3-1/TRBV3-2	TGTGCCAGCAGCCAAGGGACAGGAGGAAATTCACCCCTCCACTTT	CASSQGTGGNSPLHF
NA	TRBJ2-7	TRBD1	TRBV19	TGTGCCAGTAGTTGGACAGGGGGCGCGAAGGGCTACGAGCAGTACTTC	CASSWTGGAKGYEQYF
NA	TRBJ2-1	TRBD2	TRBV19	TGTGCCAGTAGTAGGGGCGGGGGGGGCGCCTACAATGAGCAGTTCTTC	CASSRGGGGAYNEQFF
NA	TRBJ2-2	TRBD1	TRBV10-3	TGTGCCATCAGGACGCCGGGGACAGGGGATGTCGGGGAGCTGTTTTTT	CAIRTPGTGDVGELFF
few	TRBJ1-3	NA	TRBV4-3	TGCGCCAGCAGCCAAGACGAAAGGGGCGGCTCTGGAAACACCATATATTTT	CASSQDERGGSGNTIYF
NA	TRBJ1-1	NA	TRBV11-2	TGTGCCAGCAGCTTATCGGGCACTGAAGCTTTCTTT	CASSLSGTEAFF
NA	TRBJ2-7	NA	TRBV28	TGTGCCAGCAGTTTCGGGGGATCCTACGAGCAGTACTTC	CASSFGGSYEQYF
NA	TRBJ2-6	NA	TRBV19	TGTGCCAGTAGGCCAGGGTTGCGCTCTGGGGCCAACGTCCTGACTTTC	CASRPGLRSGANVLTF
NA	TRBJ2-3	NA	TRBV7-3	TGTGCCAGCAGCCAGGGGCTTCTCACAGATACGCAGTATTTT	CASSQGLLTDTQYF
NA	TRBJ1-5	TRBD1	TRBV18	TGTGCCAGCTCACCCGGGACAGGGCATAGCAATCAGCCCCAGCATTTT	CASSPGTGHSNQPQHF
NA	TRBJ1-2	NA	TRBV5-5	TGTGCCAGCAGCCTAGACAGCTATGGCTACACCTTC	CASSLDSYGYTF
NA	TRBJ1-1	TRBD1	TRBV5-5	TGTGCCAGCAGCCCTACCGGGACAGCGAGCACTGAAGCTTTCTTT	CASSPTGTASTEAFF
NA	TRBJ2-5	NA	TRBV12-5	TGTGCTAGTTCCGGGGGAGAAGAGACCCAGTACTTC	CASSGGEETQYF
NA	TRBJ2-6	TRBD1	TRBV9	TGTGCCAGCAGCGCACCGACAGGGGGGACAGGGGCCAACGTCCTGACTTTC	CASSAPTGGTGANVLTF
NA	TRBJ2-1	NA	TRBV5-1	TGCGCCAGCAGCTTTGGAGGGAACAATGAGCAGTTCTTC	CASSFGGNNEQFF
NA	TRBJ1-1	NA	TRBV6-2/TRBV6-3	TGTGCCAGCAGTTGGGGGACTGTGCTGGCTGAAGCTTTCTTT	CASSWGTVLAEAFF
NA	TRBJ1-1	NA	TRBV5-6	TGTGCCAGCAGCTTACGGCGCACGGGGTCGAACACTGAAGCTTTCTTT	CASSLRRTGSNTEAFF
NA	TRBJ1-6	NA	TRBV30	TGTGCCTGGAGTGTCCCCCCCGGACAGCATTCACCCCTCCACTTT	CAWSVPPGQHSPLHF
NA	TRBJ1-1	NA	TRBV9	TGTGCCAGCTCCCAACAGGTGGGGAACACTGAAGCTTTCTTT	CASSQQVGNTEAFF
NA	TRBJ2-1	TRBD2	TRBV10-3	TGTGCCATCAGCCTCGGGACTAGCGGGTTTCGTAATGAGCAGTTCTTC	CAISLGTSGFRNEQFF
NA	TRBJ2-6	TRBD2	TRBV6-4	TGTGCCAGCAGTAGGTCTAGCGGGGTGGCCCCTGGGGCCAACGTCCTGACTTTC	CASSRSSGVAPGANVLTF
NA	TRBJ2-1	TRBD2	TRBV3-1/TRBV3-2	TGTGCCAGCAGCCGCATAGCGGGGGGACGGGATGAGCAGTTCTTC	CASSRIAGGRDEQFF
NA	TRBJ2-5	NA	TRBV7-2	TGTGCCAGCAGCTTCGCGGAGACCCAGTACTTC	CASSFAETQYF
NA	TRBJ2-5	TRBD2	TRBV5-4	TGTGCCAGCAGCTTGGCCGGGGGGGTCTCAGAGACCCAGTACTTC	CASSLAGGVSETQYF
NA	TRBJ1-1	NA	TRBV3-1/TRBV3-2	TGTGCCAGCTCGCCCGGGGGGGGCTGGGGGGAAGCTTTCTTT	CASSPGGGWGEAFF
NA	TRBJ2-3	TRBD1	TRBV7-3	TGTGCCAGCAGCCTGGACAGGGCTTACACAGATACGCAGTATTTT	CASSLDRAYTDTQYF
NA	TRBJ2-3	TRBD2	TRBV18	TGTGCCAGCTCACAGACTAGCGCGACAGATACGCAGTATTTT	CASSQTSATDTQYF